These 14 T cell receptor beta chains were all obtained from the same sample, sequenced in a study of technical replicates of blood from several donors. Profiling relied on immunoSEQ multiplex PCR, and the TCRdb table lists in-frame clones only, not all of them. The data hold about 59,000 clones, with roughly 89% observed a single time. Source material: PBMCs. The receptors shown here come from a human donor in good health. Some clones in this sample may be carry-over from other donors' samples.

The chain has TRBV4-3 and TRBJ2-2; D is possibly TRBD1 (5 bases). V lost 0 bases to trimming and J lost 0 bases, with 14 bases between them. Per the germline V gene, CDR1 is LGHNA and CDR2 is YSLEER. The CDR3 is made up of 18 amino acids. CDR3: CASSQEGPQGANTGELFF. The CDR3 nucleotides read TGCGCCAGCAGCCAAGAAGGCCCGCAGGGCGCGAACACCGGGGAGCTGTTTTTT.

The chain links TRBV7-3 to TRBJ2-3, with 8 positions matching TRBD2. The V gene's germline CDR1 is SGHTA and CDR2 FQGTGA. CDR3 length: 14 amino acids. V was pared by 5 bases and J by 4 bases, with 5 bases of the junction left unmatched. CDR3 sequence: CASSPSGSADTQYF. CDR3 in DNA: TGTGCCAGCAGCCCAAGCGGGAGCGCAGATACGCAGTATTTT.

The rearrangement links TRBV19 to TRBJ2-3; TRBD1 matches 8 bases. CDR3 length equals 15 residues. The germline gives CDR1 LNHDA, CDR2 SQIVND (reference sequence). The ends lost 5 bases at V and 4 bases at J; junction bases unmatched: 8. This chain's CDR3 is CASSSDRGSADTQYF. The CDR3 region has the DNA TGTGCCAGTAGTTCCGACAGGGGATCGGCAGATACGCAGTATTTT. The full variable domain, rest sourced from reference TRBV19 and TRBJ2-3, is DGGITQSPKYLFRKEGQNVTLSCEQNLNHDAMYWYRQDPGQGLRLIYYSQIVNDFQKGDIAEGYSVSREKKESFPLTVTSAQKNPTAFYLCASSSDRGSADTQYFGPGTRLTVL.

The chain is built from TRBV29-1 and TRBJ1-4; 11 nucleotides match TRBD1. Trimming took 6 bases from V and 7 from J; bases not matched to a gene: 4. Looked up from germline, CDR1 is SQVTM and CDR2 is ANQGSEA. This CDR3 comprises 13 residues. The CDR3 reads CSVPGQGGEKLFF. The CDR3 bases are TGCAGCGTACCGGGACAGGGGGGTGAAAAACTGTTTTTT.

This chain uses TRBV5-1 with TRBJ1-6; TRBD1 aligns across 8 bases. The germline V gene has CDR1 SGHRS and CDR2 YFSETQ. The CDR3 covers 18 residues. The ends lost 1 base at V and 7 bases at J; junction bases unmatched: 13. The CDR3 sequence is CASSLPEFRGRMNSPLHF. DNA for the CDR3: TGCGCCAGCAGCTTGCCCGAATTCAGGGGGCGCATGAATTCACCCCTCCACTTT.

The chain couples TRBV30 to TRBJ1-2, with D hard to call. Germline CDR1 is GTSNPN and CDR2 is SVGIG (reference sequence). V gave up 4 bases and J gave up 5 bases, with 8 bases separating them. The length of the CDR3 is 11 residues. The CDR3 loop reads CAWTGVYGYTF. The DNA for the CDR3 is TGTGCCTGGACCGGAGTTTATGGCTACACCTTC.

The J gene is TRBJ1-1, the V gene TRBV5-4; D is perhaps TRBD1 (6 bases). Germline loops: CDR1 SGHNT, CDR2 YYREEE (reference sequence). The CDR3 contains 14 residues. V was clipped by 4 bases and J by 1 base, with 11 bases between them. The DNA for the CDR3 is TGTGCCAGCAGCGCCGGGACACAGAACACTGAAGCTTTCTTT. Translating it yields CASSAGTQNTEAFF.

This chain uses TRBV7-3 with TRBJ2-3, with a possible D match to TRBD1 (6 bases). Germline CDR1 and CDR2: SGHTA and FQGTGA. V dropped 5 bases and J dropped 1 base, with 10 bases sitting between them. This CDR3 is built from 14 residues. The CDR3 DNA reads TGTGCCAGCAGCCCAGAGGGGGGCACAGATACGCAGTATTTT. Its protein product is CASSPEGGTDTQYF.

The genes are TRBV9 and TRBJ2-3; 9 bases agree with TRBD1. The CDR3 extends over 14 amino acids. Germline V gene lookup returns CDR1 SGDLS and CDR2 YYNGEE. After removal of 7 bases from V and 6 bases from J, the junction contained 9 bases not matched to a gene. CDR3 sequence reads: CASSWTGAMDTQYF. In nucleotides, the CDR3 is TGTGCCAGCTCATGGACAGGGGCAATGGATACGCAGTATTTT.

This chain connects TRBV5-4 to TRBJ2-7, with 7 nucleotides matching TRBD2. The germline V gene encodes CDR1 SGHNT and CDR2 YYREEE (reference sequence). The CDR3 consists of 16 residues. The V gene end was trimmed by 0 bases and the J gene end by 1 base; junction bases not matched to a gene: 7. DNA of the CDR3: TGTGCCAGCAGCTTGGCCAGCGGGACCCAATCCTACGAGCAGTACTTC. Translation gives CASSLASGTQSYEQYF.

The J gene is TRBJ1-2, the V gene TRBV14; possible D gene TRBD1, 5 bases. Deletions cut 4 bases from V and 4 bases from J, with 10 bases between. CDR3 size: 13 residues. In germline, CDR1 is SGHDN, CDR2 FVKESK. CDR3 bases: TGTGCCAGCAGCCGAACAGGAATCTATGGCTACACCTTC. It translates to CASSRTGIYGYTF. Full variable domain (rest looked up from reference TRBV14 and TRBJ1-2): EAGVTQFPSHSVIEKGQTVTLRCDPISGHDNLYWYRRVMGKEIKFLLHFVKESKQDESGMPNNRFLAERTGGTYSTLKVQPAELEDSGVYFCASSRTGIYGYTFGSGTRLTVV.

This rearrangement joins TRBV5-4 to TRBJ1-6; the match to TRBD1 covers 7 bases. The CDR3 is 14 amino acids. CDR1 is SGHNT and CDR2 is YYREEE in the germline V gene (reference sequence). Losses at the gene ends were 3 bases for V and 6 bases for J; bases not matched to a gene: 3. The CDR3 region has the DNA TGTGCCAGCAGCTCAACAGGGGTTAATTCACCCCTCCACTTT. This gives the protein CASSSTGVNSPLHF.

The CDR3 nucleotides are TGCGCCAGCAGCCCCGCAGTAGGGCGGGGCCCGAAAAACATTCAGTACTTC. This codes for CASSPAVGRGPKNIQYF. The rearrangement links TRBV4-1 to TRBJ2-4; D might be TRBD2 (6 bases). Germline assignment: CDR1 MGHRA and CDR2 YSYEKL. Trimming cost V 4 bases and J 4 bases, with 20 bases left between them. The CDR3 extends over 17 amino acids.

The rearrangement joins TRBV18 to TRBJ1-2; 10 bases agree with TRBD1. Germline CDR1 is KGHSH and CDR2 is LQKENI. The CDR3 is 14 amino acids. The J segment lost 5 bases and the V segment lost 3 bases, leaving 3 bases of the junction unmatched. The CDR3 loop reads CASSPPGQGYGYTF. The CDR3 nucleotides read TGTGCCAGCTCACCGCCGGGACAGGGGTATGGCTACACCTTC.